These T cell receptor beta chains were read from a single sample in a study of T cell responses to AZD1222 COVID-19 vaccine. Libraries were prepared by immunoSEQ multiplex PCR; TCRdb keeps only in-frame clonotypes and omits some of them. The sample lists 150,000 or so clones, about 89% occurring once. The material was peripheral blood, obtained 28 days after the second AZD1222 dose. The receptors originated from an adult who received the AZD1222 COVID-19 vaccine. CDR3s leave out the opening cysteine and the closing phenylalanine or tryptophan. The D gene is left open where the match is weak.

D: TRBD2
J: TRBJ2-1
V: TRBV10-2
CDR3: ASSVSSGRWRPDGNEQF

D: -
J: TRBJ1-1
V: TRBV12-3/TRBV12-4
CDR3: ASSILDTEAF

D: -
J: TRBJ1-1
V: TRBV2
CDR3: ASSVGGYTEAF

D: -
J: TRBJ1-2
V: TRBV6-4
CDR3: ASSDGAGTCGYT

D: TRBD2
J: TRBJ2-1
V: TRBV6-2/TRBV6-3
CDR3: ASSRLGAGGGNEQF

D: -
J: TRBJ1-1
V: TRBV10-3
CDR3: AISYALGPAEAF

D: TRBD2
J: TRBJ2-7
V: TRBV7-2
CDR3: ASSYTLAGASYEQY

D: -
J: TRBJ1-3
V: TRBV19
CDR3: ASSIDTVSGNTIY

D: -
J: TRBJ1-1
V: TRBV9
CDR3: ASSVGGSRDTEAF

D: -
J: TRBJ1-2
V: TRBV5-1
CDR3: ASSPASEGGYGYT

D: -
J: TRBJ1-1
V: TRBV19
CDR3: ASSRGPLLEAF

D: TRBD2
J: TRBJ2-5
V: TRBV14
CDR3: ASSQVPSGVQETQY

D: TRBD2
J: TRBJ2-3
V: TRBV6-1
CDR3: ASSEAQGGTSGRAKDTQY

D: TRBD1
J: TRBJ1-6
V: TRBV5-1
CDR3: ASSPPGQVRSPLH